These T cell receptor beta chains were read from a single sample in a study of CD4 T cells in relation to SARS-CoV-2 and coronaviruses. No antigen has been identified for these receptors. The method was immunoSEQ multiplex PCR; TCRdb's version includes in-frame clones alone and lacks a portion of them. The sample has around 23,000 clones; more than 60% are singletons. Sequenced material: CD4+ T cells from PBMCs, cultured in vitro. The receptors come from a human donor in good health. The CDR3 runs from the conserved cysteine through the conserved F or W. A D gene is named only where the DNA matches it firmly. Expanded clones get a size class; other rows say once, few or many, or leave the size out.

d_gene | j_gene | abundance | v_gene | CDR3aa | CDR3nt
TRBD2 | TRBJ2-7 | - | TRBV6-5 | CASSQPPGLAGEQYF | TGTGCCAGCAGTCAACCTCCGGGACTAGCGGGTGAGCAGTACTTC
- | TRBJ2-3 | - | TRBV5-6 | CASSFTATWADTQYF | TGTGCCAGCAGCTTTACTGCCACATGGGCAGATACGCAGTATTTT
TRBD2 | TRBJ2-1 | - | TRBV7-9 | CASSLGTSGWAENEQFF | TGTGCCAGCAGCTTGGGGACTAGCGGTTGGGCAGAGAATGAGCAGTTCTTC
TRBD2 | TRBJ2-1 | few | TRBV7-9 | CASSSSGSYNEQFF | TGTGCCAGCAGTTCTAGCGGGTCCTACAATGAGCAGTTCTTC
- | TRBJ2-3 | - | TRBV11-3 | CASSPSRSADTQYF | TGTGCCAGCAGCCCCAGTCGATCTGCAGATACGCAGTATTTT
TRBD2 | TRBJ2-3 | - | TRBV5-5 | CASSSSGVSTDTQYF | TGTGCCAGCAGCTCTAGCGGAGTTAGCACAGATACGCAGTATTTT
- | TRBJ2-7 | - | TRBV18 | CASSWGDEQYF | TGTGCCAGCTCATGGGGGGACGAGCAGTACTTC
TRBD2 | TRBJ2-3 | - | TRBV11-3 | CASSEGTSSYTDTQYF | TGTGCCAGCAGCGAGGGGACTAGCTCATACACAGATACGCAGTATTTT
TRBD1 | TRBJ2-2 | - | TRBV27 | CASSFYGGQGGTGELFF | TGTGCCAGCAGTTTCTATGGGGGACAGGGTGGTACCGGGGAGCTGTTTTTT
TRBD1 | TRBJ1-1 | - | TRBV7-9 | CASSPTGAGEAFF | TGTGCCAGCAGCCCGACAGGGGCTGGTGAAGCTTTCTTT
- | TRBJ2-5 | - | TRBV10-3 | CAISVGGAQETQYF | TGTGCCATCAGTGTCGGAGGTGCCCAAGAGACCCAGTACTTC
TRBD1 | TRBJ1-4 | few | TRBV6-5 | CASRPGTGGKEKLFF | TGTGCCAGCAGACCCGGGACAGGGGGGAAGGAAAAACTGTTTTTT
- | TRBJ1-1 | few | TRBV7-8 | CASSLGSGLSTEAFF | TGTGCCAGCAGCTTAGGGTCAGGGTTGAGCACTGAAGCTTTCTTT